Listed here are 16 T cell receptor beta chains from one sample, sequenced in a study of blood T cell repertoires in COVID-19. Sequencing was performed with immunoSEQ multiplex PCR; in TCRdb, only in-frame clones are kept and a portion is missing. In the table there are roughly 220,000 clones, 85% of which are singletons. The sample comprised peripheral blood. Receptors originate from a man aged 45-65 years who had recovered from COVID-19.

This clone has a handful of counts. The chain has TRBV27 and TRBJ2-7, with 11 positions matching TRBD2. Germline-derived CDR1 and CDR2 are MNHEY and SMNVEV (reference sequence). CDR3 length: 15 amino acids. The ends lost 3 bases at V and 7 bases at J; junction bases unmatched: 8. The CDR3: CASSLFSSGRSEQYF. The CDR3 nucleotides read TGTGCCAGCAGTTTGTTTTCTAGCGGGAGGTCTGAGCAGTACTTC.

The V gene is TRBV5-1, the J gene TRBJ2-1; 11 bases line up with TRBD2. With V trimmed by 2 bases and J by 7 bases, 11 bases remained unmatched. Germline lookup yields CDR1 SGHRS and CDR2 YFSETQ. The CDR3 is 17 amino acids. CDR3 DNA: TGCGCCAGCAGCTTCGGTACTAGCGGGAGTTTAGGTAATGAGCAGTTCTTC. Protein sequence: CASSFGTSGSLGNEQFF.

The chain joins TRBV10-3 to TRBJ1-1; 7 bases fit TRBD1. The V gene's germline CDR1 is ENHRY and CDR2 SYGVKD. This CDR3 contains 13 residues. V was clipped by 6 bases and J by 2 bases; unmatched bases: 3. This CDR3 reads CAIRDRPNTEAFF. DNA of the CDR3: TGTGCCATCAGGGACAGGCCCAACACTGAAGCTTTCTTT.

The CDR3 reads CASSVEQGSNQPQHF. CDR3 sequence (DNA): TGTGCCAGCAGTGTAGAACAGGGCAGCAATCAGCCCCAGCATTTT. The chain combines TRBV2 with TRBJ1-5; maybe TRBD1 (6 bases). The germline gives CDR1 SNHLY, CDR2 FYNNEI. V was shortened by 4 bases and J by 1 base, with 11 bases between the two germline ends. This CDR3 is built from 15 residues.

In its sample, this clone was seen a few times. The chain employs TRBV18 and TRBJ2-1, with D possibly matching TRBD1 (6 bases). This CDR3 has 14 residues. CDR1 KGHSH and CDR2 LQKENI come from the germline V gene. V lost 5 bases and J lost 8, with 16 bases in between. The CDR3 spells CASSSPQGTDEQFF. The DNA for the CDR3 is TGTGCCAGCTCATCCCCACAGGGTACGGATGAGCAGTTCTTC.

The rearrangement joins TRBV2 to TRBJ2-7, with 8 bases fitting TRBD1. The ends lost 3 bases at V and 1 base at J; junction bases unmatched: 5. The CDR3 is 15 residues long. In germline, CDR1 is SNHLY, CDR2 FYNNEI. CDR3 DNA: TGTGCCAGCAGTGAGTTGGACAGGGCATCCTACGAGCAGTACTTC. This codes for CASSELDRASYEQYF.

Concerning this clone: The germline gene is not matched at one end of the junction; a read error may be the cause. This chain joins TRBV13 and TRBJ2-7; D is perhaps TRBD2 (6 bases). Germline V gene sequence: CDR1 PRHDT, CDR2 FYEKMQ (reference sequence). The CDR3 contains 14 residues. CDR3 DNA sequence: TGTGCCAGCAGCCTAGGGAGGACATTCTCCGAGCAGTACTTC. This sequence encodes CASSLGRTFSEQYF.

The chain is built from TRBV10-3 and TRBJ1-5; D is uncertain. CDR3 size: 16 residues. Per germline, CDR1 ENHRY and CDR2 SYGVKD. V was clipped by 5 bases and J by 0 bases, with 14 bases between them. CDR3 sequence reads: CAISSSPTLSNQPQHF. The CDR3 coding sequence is TGTGCCATCAGTTCTTCCCCTACTCTTAGCAATCAGCCCCAGCATTTT.

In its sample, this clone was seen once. CDR3 DNA sequence: TGTGCCAGCAATAACCGGAGGGCCTTCCAGCCCCAGCATTTT. The encoded protein is CASNNRRAFQPQHF. V is TRBV28 and J is TRBJ1-5; D gene ambiguous. Trimming cost V 7 bases and J 7 bases, with 17 bases left between them. In germline, CDR1 is MDHEN, CDR2 SYDVKM. The CDR3 totals 14 residues.

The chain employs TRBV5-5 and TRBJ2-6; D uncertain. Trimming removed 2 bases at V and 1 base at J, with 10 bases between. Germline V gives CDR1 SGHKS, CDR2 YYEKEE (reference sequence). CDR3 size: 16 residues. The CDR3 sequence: CASSFLLQSGANVLTF. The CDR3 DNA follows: TGTGCCAGCAGCTTTCTTCTTCAGTCTGGGGCCAACGTCCTGACTTTC.

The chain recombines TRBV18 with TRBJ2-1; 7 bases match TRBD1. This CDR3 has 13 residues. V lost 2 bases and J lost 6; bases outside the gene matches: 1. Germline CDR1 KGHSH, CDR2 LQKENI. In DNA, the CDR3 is TGTGCCAGCTCACCAGGGACAGCCAATGAGCAGTTCTTC. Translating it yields CASSPGTANEQFF.

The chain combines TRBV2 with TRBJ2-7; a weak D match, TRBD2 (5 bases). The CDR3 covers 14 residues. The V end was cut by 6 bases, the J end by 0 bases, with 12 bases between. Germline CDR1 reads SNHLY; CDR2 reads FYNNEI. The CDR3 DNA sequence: TGTGCCAGCAGGGGAAATAGCGACTCCTACGAGCAGTACTTC. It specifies CASRGNSDSYEQYF. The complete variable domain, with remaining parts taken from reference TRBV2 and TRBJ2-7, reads EPEVTQTPSHQVTQMGQEVILRCVPISNHLYFYWYRQILGQKVEFLVSFYNNEISEKSEIFDDQFSVERPDGSNFTLKIRSTKLEDSAMYFCASRGNSDSYEQYFGPGTRLTVT.

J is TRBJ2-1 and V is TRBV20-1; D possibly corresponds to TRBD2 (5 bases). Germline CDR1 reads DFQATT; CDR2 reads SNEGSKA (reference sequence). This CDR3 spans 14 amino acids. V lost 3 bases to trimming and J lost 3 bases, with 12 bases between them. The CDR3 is CSASGRVLYNEQFF. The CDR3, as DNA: TGCAGTGCTAGTGGGCGGGTCCTCTACAATGAGCAGTTCTTC.

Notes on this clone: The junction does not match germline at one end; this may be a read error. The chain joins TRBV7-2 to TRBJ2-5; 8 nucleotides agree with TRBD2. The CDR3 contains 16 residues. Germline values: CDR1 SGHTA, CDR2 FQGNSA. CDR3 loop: CASSLAGGGVWETQYF. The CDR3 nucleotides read TGTGCCAGCAGCCTAGCCGGGGGGGGTGTGTGGGAGACCCAGTACTTC.

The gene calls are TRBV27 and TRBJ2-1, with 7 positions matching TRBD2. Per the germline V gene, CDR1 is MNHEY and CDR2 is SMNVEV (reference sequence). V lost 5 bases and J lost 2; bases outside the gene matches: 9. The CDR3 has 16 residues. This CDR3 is CASSPSGRVAYNEQFF. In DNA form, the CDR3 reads TGTGCCAGCAGTCCGTCGGGGAGGGTGGCCTACAATGAGCAGTTCTTC.

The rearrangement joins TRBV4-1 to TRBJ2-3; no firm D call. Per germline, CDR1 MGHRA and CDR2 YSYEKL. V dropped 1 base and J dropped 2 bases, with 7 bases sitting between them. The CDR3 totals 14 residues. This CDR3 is CASSQGPITDTQYF. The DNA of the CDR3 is TGCGCCAGCAGCCAAGGGCCGATCACAGATACGCAGTATTTT.